The rows below give T cell receptor beta chains drawn from one sample of a study of blood T cells in healthy people across ages. Each CDR3 protein is one row after TCRdb ran MiXCR on the 5' RACE reads. Among some 1.4 million distinct CDR3 sequences listed, 35% to 45% were seen once. Sequenced input: blood. The origin of the receptors is a woman aged 18-35 years in good health. CDR3s include the opening cysteine and the closing phenylalanine or tryptophan. A D gene is named only where the DNA matches it firmly. Rows may omit the clone size; those that give it use once, few, many or a size class.

j_call: TRBJ1-1; v_call: TRBV29-1; d_call: TRBD1; clone_size: few; cdr3_nt: TGCAGCCCTCTGGACAGGGCAGGCACTGAAGCTTTCTTT; cdr3_aa: CSPLDRAGTEAFF
j_call: TRBJ2-2; v_call: TRBV11-2; d_call: TRBD2; clone_size: -; cdr3_nt: TGTGCCAGCAGCCTTACCCTGCTAGCGGGAGGGCCGGGCACCGGGGAGCTGTTTTTT; cdr3_aa: CASSLTLLAGGPGTGELFF
j_call: TRBJ1-1; v_call: TRBV27; d_call: TRBD1; clone_size: once; cdr3_nt: TGTGCCAGCATCGGGACAGGGGGCCAGAGGACTGAAGCTTTCTTT; cdr3_aa: CASIGTGGQRTEAFF
j_call: TRBJ2-1; v_call: TRBV4-1; d_call: -; clone_size: few; cdr3_nt: TGCGCCAGCAGCCAAAACCGGCTAGCTACCTACAATGAGCAGTTCTTC; cdr3_aa: CASSQNRLATYNEQFF
j_call: TRBJ1-5; v_call: TRBV4-1; d_call: -; clone_size: few; cdr3_nt: TGCGCCAGCAGCCAAGATTTAGTCCAAATCAAGCCCCAGCATTTT; cdr3_aa: CASSQDLVQIKPQHF
j_call: TRBJ2-7; v_call: TRBV6-5; d_call: -; clone_size: -; cdr3_nt: TGTGCCAGCAGTTACGCGGGGATGGAGCTCGAGCAGTACTTC; cdr3_aa: CASSYAGMELEQYF
j_call: TRBJ1-2; v_call: TRBV29-1; d_call: -; clone_size: few; cdr3_nt: TGCAGCGTTGAGGCAGCAGGGTCAAACACCTTC; cdr3_aa: CSVEAAGSNTF
j_call: TRBJ2-2; v_call: TRBV7-8; d_call: -; clone_size: -; cdr3_nt: TGTGCCAGCAGCCCGATCGCCGGGGAGCTGTTTTTT; cdr3_aa: CASSPIAGELFF
j_call: TRBJ2-2; v_call: TRBV7-6; d_call: -; clone_size: few; cdr3_nt: TGTGCCAGCAGCTCGGGACTGTCCACCGGGGAGCTGTTTTTT; cdr3_aa: CASSSGLSTGELFF
j_call: TRBJ1-5; v_call: TRBV6-2/TRBV6-3; d_call: -; clone_size: few; cdr3_nt: TGTGCCAGCAGTCCTCCGGCAGGGGAAAGCAATCAGCCCCAGCATTTT; cdr3_aa: CASSPPAGESNQPQHF
j_call: TRBJ1-1; v_call: TRBV29-1; d_call: -; clone_size: -; cdr3_nt: TGCAGCGTGGTTATAGACATTTACACTGAAGCTTTCTTT; cdr3_aa: CSVVIDIYTEAFF
j_call: TRBJ2-5; v_call: TRBV25-1; d_call: TRBD1; clone_size: -; cdr3_nt: TGTGCCAGCAGTGACCCCGGACAGGGAGCGCCCCAAGAGACCCAGTACTTC; cdr3_aa: CASSDPGQGAPQETQYF
j_call: TRBJ1-2; v_call: TRBV20-1; d_call: TRBD1; clone_size: few; cdr3_nt: TGCAGTGCACCAGGGGGCTCGGACTATGGCTACACCTTC; cdr3_aa: CSAPGGSDYGYTF
j_call: TRBJ2-7; v_call: TRBV6-2/TRBV6-3; d_call: -; clone_size: -; cdr3_nt: TGTGCCAACAGTTACTCTACGGGCCAGGGGAGCTCCTACGAGCAGTACTTC; cdr3_aa: CANSYSTGQGSSYEQYF
j_call: TRBJ2-5; v_call: TRBV2; d_call: TRBD2; clone_size: few; cdr3_nt: TGTGCCAGCACCCGGACTAGCGCTCAAGAGACCCAGTACTTC; cdr3_aa: CASTRTSAQETQYF
j_call: TRBJ2-3; v_call: TRBV7-2; d_call: -; clone_size: -; cdr3_nt: TGTGCCAGCAGCTTATGGTACGGGGGCACAGATACGCAGTATTTT; cdr3_aa: CASSLWYGGTDTQYF
j_call: TRBJ2-1; v_call: TRBV2; d_call: TRBD2; clone_size: -; cdr3_nt: TGTGCCGGGGGACTAGGTTACAATGAGCAGTTCTTC; cdr3_aa: CAGGLGYNEQFF
j_call: TRBJ2-1; v_call: TRBV3-1; d_call: TRBD2; clone_size: -; cdr3_nt: TGTGCCAGCAGCCAACCTAGCGGGGTGGCCCCAGATGAGCAGTTCTTC; cdr3_aa: CASSQPSGVAPDEQFF
j_call: TRBJ2-2; v_call: TRBV18; d_call: -; clone_size: -; cdr3_nt: TGTGCCAGCTCACCTGGAGGCTCCGGGGAGCTGTTTTTT; cdr3_aa: CASSPGGSGELFF
j_call: TRBJ2-1; v_call: TRBV28; d_call: TRBD2; clone_size: -; cdr3_nt: TGTGCCAGCAGGGCTCGGACTAGCCGGGAGACCCAGTTCTTC; cdr3_aa: CASRARTSRETQFF